This is a list of T cell receptor beta chains from one sample in a study of blood T cell repertoires in COVID-19. The repertoire was sequenced with immunoSEQ multiplex PCR; TCRdb's copy has only in-frame clones and lacks some. The sample carries more than 110,000 clones, roughly 88% recorded once. The sequencing sample was made of PBMCs or T cells enriched from blood (not recorded which). The receptors stem from a man aged 50 to 60 who had recovered from COVID-19. CDR3s include the opening cysteine and the closing phenylalanine or tryptophan. Each record gives: J gene, clone size, V gene, D gene, CDR3 DNA, CDR3 protein. A D gene is named only where the DNA matches it firmly. Clone size is given for some rows only: seen once, a few or many times, or a class if the clone is expanded.

J: TRBJ1-4
size: -
V: TRBV11-2
D: TRBD1
DNA: TGTGCCAGCAGGATAACAGGGGGCGGGAGGAATGAAAAACTGTTTTTT
CDR3: CASRITGGGRNEKLFF

J: TRBJ1-5
size: -
V: TRBV19
D: -
DNA: TGTGCCAGTAGTAGGGGACAATATAGCAATCAGCCCCAGCATTTT
CDR3: CASSRGQYSNQPQHF

J: TRBJ1-2
size: once
V: TRBV28
D: -
DNA: TGTGCCAGCAGTTTAGCGGATGGCTACACCTTC
CDR3: CASSLADGYTF

J: TRBJ1-4
size: once
V: TRBV6-2/TRBV6-3
D: -
DNA: TGTGCCAGCAGCCTCCTCCCGGCTCGTGCAAGGAGTGAAAAACTGTTTTTT
CDR3: CASSLLPARARSEKLFF

J: TRBJ2-5
size: -
V: TRBV24-1
D: TRBD1
DNA: TGTGCCACCAGTGATACCTCGACAGGGGTTCCCCTCCAAGAGACCCAGTACTTC
CDR3: CATSDTSTGVPLQETQYF

J: TRBJ1-2
size: -
V: TRBV15
D: -
DNA: TGTGCCACCAGCAGAGATGGAGGGGAAAAGAGCGGCTACACCTTC
CDR3: CATSRDGGEKSGYTF

J: TRBJ2-3
size: -
V: TRBV28
D: TRBD1
DNA: TGTGCCAGCAGTCCCCGGGACAGATTAAGCACAGATACGCAGTATTTT
CDR3: CASSPRDRLSTDTQYF

J: TRBJ1-2
size: few
V: TRBV20-1
D: TRBD1
DNA: TGCAGTGCTAGTACAGGGGGCGTTGACTATGGCTACACCTTC
CDR3: CSASTGGVDYGYTF

J: TRBJ2-1
size: -
V: TRBV6-5
D: -
DNA: TGTGCCAGCAGCCGAGGACAGTACAATGAGCAGTTCTTC
CDR3: CASSRGQYNEQFF

J: TRBJ1-4
size: -
V: TRBV19
D: -
DNA: TGTGCCAGTAACCCACAGGGTACGGGTGAAAAACTGTTTTTT
CDR3: CASNPQGTGEKLFF

J: TRBJ2-3
size: once
V: TRBV5-1
D: -
DNA: TGCGCCAGCAGCTTCTCGGGGGAGGTTATTGGTACGCAGTATTTT
CDR3: CASSFSGEVIGTQYF

J: TRBJ2-5
size: -
V: TRBV4-3
D: TRBD2
DNA: TGCGCCAGCAGCTTTCGACTAGCGGGAGACGGTTCGCAAGAGACCCAGTACTTC
CDR3: CASSFRLAGDGSQETQYF

J: TRBJ1-3
size: -
V: TRBV28
D: -
DNA: TGTGCCAGCAGTTCGGCCGACTCTTTTAGGGGAAACACCATATATTTT
CDR3: CASSSADSFRGNTIYF

J: TRBJ1-5
size: -
V: TRBV19
D: TRBD1
DNA: TGTGCCAGTAGTGGGGGACAGAGGAATCAGCCCCAGCATTTT
CDR3: CASSGGQRNQPQHF

J: TRBJ1-1
size: -
V: TRBV18
D: -
DNA: TGTGCCAGCTCACCACAGGGGCCGCCCGATGATAGCACTGAAGCTTTCTTT
CDR3: CASSPQGPPDDSTEAFF

J: TRBJ2-2
size: -
V: TRBV29-1
D: -
DNA: TGCAGCGTTGACCAGGCTAACACCGGGGAGCTGTTTTTT
CDR3: CSVDQANTGELFF

J: TRBJ2-4
size: -
V: TRBV9
D: TRBD1
DNA: TGTGCCAGCAGCTCCAGAGGGCAGGGGGTAATTCAGTACTTC
CDR3: CASSSRGQGVIQYF

J: TRBJ1-5
size: -
V: TRBV18
D: -
DNA: TGTGCCAGCTCACCGGATCGGGATCAGCCCCAGCATTTT
CDR3: CASSPDRDQPQHF

J: TRBJ2-6
size: -
V: TRBV10-2
D: -
DNA: TGCGCCAGCAGGGACGGACTATCTGGGGCCAACGTCCTGACTTTC
CDR3: CASRDGLSGANVLTF

J: TRBJ2-5
size: -
V: TRBV29-1
D: TRBD1
DNA: TGCAGCGTAGACGATGGGACAGGGGAGACCCAGTACTTC
CDR3: CSVDDGTGETQYF

J: TRBJ1-2
size: once
V: TRBV30
D: TRBD1
DNA: TGTGCCTGGAGCGGACAGGTCTATGGCTACACCTTC
CDR3: CAWSGQVYGYTF

J: TRBJ2-3
size: -
V: TRBV9
D: TRBD2
DNA: TGTGCCAGCAGCGCCACGACTAGCGGGAGTCCAGATACGCAGTATTTT
CDR3: CASSATTSGSPDTQYF

J: TRBJ2-6
size: -
V: TRBV9
D: -
DNA: TGTGCCAGCAGCGCGGGGTCCACGGTCTCTGGGGCCAACGTCCTGACTTTC
CDR3: CASSAGSTVSGANVLTF

J: TRBJ1-2
size: -
V: TRBV7-9
D: -
DNA: TGTGCCAGCAGCGACCGGAGAGACTTAGCTAACTATGGCTACACCTTC
CDR3: CASSDRRDLANYGYTF

J: TRBJ2-7
size: once
V: TRBV2
D: TRBD1
DNA: TGTGCCAGCAGTGAGAGAGGGACAGGGGCCGGCGAGCAGTACTTC
CDR3: CASSERGTGAGEQYF

J: TRBJ1-6
size: few
V: TRBV6-1
D: TRBD1
DNA: TGTGCCAGCAGTGAAGCTGGCAGGGGGCGCGGCAATTCACCCCTCCACTTT
CDR3: CASSEAGRGRGNSPLHF

J: TRBJ1-5
size: -
V: TRBV9
D: -
DNA: TGTGCCAGCAGCGTTCAAGGGGGTCAGCCCCAGCATTTT
CDR3: CASSVQGGQPQHF

J: TRBJ2-1
size: -
V: TRBV4-2
D: TRBD2
DNA: TGTGCCAGCAGCCCCACCCAGACTAGCGGGGGACTTTACAATGAGCAGTTCTTC
CDR3: CASSPTQTSGGLYNEQFF

J: TRBJ2-1
size: -
V: TRBV5-1
D: TRBD2
DNA: TGCGCCAGCAGCTTGGTAGCGGGCTCCTACAATGAGCAGTTCTTC
CDR3: CASSLVAGSYNEQFF

J: TRBJ2-5
size: -
V: TRBV5-4
D: TRBD2
DNA: TGTGCCAGCAGCTCCAAGCGGGAGGAAGAGACCCAGTACTTC
CDR3: CASSSKREEETQYF

J: TRBJ2-3
size: -
V: TRBV19
D: TRBD2
DNA: TGTGCCAGTAGTAGCCCAGCGGGGGTTATAGATACGCAGTATTTT
CDR3: CASSSPAGVIDTQYF

J: TRBJ2-3
size: -
V: TRBV10-3
D: -
DNA: TGTGCCATCAGTGTGGGCAGGGCAGGCGATACGCAGTATTTT
CDR3: CAISVGRAGDTQYF

J: TRBJ1-5
size: few
V: TRBV7-8
D: TRBD1
DNA: TGTGCCAGCAGCAGTACAGGGGGCGACCAGCCCCAGCATTTT
CDR3: CASSSTGGDQPQHF

J: TRBJ2-5
size: -
V: TRBV14
D: -
DNA: TGTGCCAGCAGCCAAGAAAGTGGCGCGGCGGTGCAAGAGACCCAGTACTTC
CDR3: CASSQESGAAVQETQYF

J: TRBJ2-2
size: -
V: TRBV10-3
D: -
DNA: TGTGCCATCAGCGCTCAGGGATCGAACACCGGGGAGCTGTTTTTT
CDR3: CAISAQGSNTGELFF

J: TRBJ1-2
size: -
V: TRBV7-8
D: TRBD1
DNA: TGTGCCAGCAGCTTAGCGGCGACAGGGGCGCGGGGCTACACCTTC
CDR3: CASSLAATGARGYTF

J: TRBJ1-5
size: -
V: TRBV27
D: -
DNA: TGTGCCAGCAGGGTCGTGGGGGCCCGCAATCAGCCCCAGCATTTT
CDR3: CASRVVGARNQPQHF

J: TRBJ1-2
size: -
V: TRBV6-5
D: TRBD1
DNA: TGTGCCAGCAGACCCGACAGGGGGCGCGGCTACACCTTC
CDR3: CASRPDRGRGYTF